This TCR beta chain was recorded in a study of blood T cell repertoires in COVID-19. Study overall: Sources were T cells, B-cell-depleted T cells, or PBMCs; the material itself was cDNA or gDNA.

V lost 4 bases to trimming and J lost 4 bases; unmatched junction nucleotides: 7. Per the germline V gene, CDR1 is SGHVS and CDR2 is FQNEAQ. There are 16 residues in the CDR3. Sequenced by immunoSEQ multiplex PCR; TCRdb stores in-frame clones only, minus some. The sample yields some 320,000 clones, approximately 81% seen once. This clone was seen only a few times. Sequencing was done on a sample of PBMCs or T cells enriched from blood (not recorded which). The chain couples TRBV7-8 to TRBJ1-6, with TRBD1 matching over 7 bases. The sequence was obtained from a woman aged 30 to 39 who had been exposed to COVID-19. For the CDR3, the DNA is TGTGCCAGCAGCTCACAGACAGGGCTGTATAATTCACCCCTCCACTTT. Translated: CASSSQTGLYNSPLHF.